This TCR beta chain was sequenced in a study of identical twins. Overall study findings and caveats: For monozygotic twins, models underestimated out-of-frame TCR alpha sharing.

V was pared by 5 bases and J by 4 bases, with 9 bases between. CDR1 is SQVTM, CDR2 ANQGSEA, per germline. This CDR3 contains 13 residues. This clonotype was recorded many times. Its antigen is unidentified. cDNA carried unique molecular identifiers, and a universal primer site was added by template switching. TCRdb re-called the 5' RACE reads through MiXCR, storing one row per CDR3 protein. The sample carries a few hundred thousand distinct CDR3 sequences, about 6.7% recorded once. These records were also assigned to another study, of T cells expressing NK-cell markers.

This sequence was found in a woman aged 18-35 years in good health. The material sequenced was CD8+ T cells sorted from blood. The genes are TRBV29-1 and TRBJ2-6; D unresolved. CDR3 sequence (DNA): TGCAGCGTTCCTGATCCCGGGGCCAACGTCCTGACTTTC. Its protein product is CSVPDPGANVLTF.